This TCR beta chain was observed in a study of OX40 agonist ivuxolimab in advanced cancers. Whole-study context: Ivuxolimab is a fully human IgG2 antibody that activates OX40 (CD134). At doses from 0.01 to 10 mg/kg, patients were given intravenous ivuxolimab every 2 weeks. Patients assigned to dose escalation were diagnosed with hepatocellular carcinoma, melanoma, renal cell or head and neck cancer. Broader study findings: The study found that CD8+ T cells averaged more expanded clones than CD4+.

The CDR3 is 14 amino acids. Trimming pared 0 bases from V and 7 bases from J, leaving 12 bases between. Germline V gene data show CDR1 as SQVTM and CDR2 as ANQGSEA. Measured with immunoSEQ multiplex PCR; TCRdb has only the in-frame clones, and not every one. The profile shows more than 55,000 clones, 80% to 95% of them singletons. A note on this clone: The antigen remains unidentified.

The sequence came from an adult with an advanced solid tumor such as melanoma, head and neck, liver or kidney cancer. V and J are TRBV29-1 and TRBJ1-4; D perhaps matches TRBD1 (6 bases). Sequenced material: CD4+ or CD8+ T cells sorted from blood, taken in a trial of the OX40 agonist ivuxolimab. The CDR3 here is CSVEDTGIGEKLFF. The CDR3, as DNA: TGCAGCGTTGAAGATACAGGGATCGGTGAAAAACTGTTTTTT. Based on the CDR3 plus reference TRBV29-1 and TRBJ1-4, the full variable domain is SAVISQKPSRDICQRGTSLTIQCQVDSQVTMMFWYRQQPGQSLTLIATANQGSEATYESGFVIDKFPISRPNLTFSTLTVSNMSPEDSSIYLCSVEDTGIGEKLFFGSGTQLSVL.